This paragraph covers one T cell receptor beta chain sequence. This clonotype was recorded a few times. What antigen it recognizes has not been identified. Base-call qualities are not available, and no considerably larger clone is one nucleotide away. The sample belongs to a study of blood T cells in healthy people across ages (dated by TCRdb to 2015 to 2017). Regarding the complete study: In model experiments, template switching captured about one uniquely barcoded TCR beta cDNA molecule for every two T cells. Four age groups were formed from the donors: young (average approximately 17 years), middle-aged (approximately 42), aged (62) and long-lived (approximately 78). To avoid experimental bias, donors of different ages were distributed randomly across sequencing lanes. The study analyzed two additional independent replicas of 1 million unique cDNA reads from the same blood draw for two donors, one aged 18 to 30 and one aged 80 or older. Age-related changes in TCR beta repertoire diversity were measured in the study by deep sequencing normalized with unique cDNA molecular identifiers.

The method behind the library was 5' RACE. The reads were generated on an Illumina HiSeq 2500. A second PCR of about 6 to 11 cycles was run with a J-beta primer mix and a sample-barcoded 5' primer. A unique molecular identifier was introduced onto each TCR beta cDNA molecule by a template-switch 5' adaptor carrying 12 random nucleotides. Each sample yielded at least 3 million CDR3-containing paired-end reads. The Mint cDNA synthesis kit, primed by a TRBC-specific oligonucleotide, was used to synthesize first-strand cDNA from all RNA. All cDNA was treated with uracil-DNA glycosylase and then went through a first 18-cycle PCR with the universal primers M1SS and BC2_uni_R. In the source study's methods: Each sample was normalized by randomly selecting 1 million high-quality reads, each carrying a distinct molecular identifier. Instead of being binned into consensus sequences, reads that shared molecular identifiers were thrown out. MiTCR, with a Q25 quality threshold and the strictest error-elimination algorithm, was used for CDR3 identification, clonotype clustering and error correction. A nonparametric unseen species model with Euler transformation was used to estimate lower-bound total TCR beta diversity. TCRdb reprocessing: public reads trimmed at Q25 with fastp, clones called with MiXCR, in-frame beta chains kept. Each entry merges the rows of one CDR3 protein and shows their most common DNA and genes. The V and J calls and clone size come from TCRdb's table, not from the authors' own analysis. Here the sample has 850,000 to 1,100,000 distinct CDR3 sequences; 35% to 45% occur a single time. Around 13% of the sample is in the top ten clones.

Study-wide findings and limitations: The percentage of naive T cells measured by flow cytometry correlated strongly with observed TCR beta diversity. Compared with the aged group, the long-lived group had more naive CD4+ T cells, fewer expanded clones and increased TCR diversity, suggesting age selection. As age increased, observed TCR beta diversity per million T cells dropped in a roughly linear way, and a significant reduction was already evident by age 40. Total diversity estimates from one million sequenced T cells were considered lower bounds and underestimates. Since profiling was done on bulk unsorted PBMCs, naive and antigen-experienced compartments could not be conclusively compared. Because the CMV infection status of the donors was unknown, age-related changes in expanded clonotypes may potentially have been confounded.

The CDR3 runs 12 residues from the cysteine to the phenylalanine. Only CDR3 DNA is held: 36 bases, read in frame from base 1. Trimmed from V: 6 bases; trimmed from J: 4 bases; junction bases lacking a gene match: 5. The germline V gene (reference sequence) sets CDR1 to DFQATT and CDR2 to SNEGSKA. The donors were under 40 Caucasian individuals from Russia, aged roughly 6 to 100 years, who were systemically healthy. About 10 milliliters of peripheral blood were drawn from each donor into EDTA-treated Vacutainer tubes. Ficoll-Paque density-gradient centrifugation was used to isolate PBMCs, with at least 7 million obtained per sample. Total RNA, at least 6 micrograms per sample, was extracted from PBMCs with Trizol reagent. For every donor, an aliquot of PBMCs went through flow cytometry to measure the percentages of naive CD45RAhigh/CD27high T cells.

The sequence came from a man younger than 35 in good health. The material sequenced was blood. Recombination connected TRBV20-1 to TRBJ1-2, with 7 central nucleotides matching TRBD1. Read as DNA, the sequence is TGCAGTGCGGAGGGACAGCTCTATGGCTACACCTTC. Its product reads: CSAEGQLYGYTF.